This TCR beta chain was identified during a study of cytomegalovirus exposure and HLA in healthy donors. Findings and caveats of the study: In the roughly 120 validation repertoires, a later analysis found that first-cohort TCR clusters tended to co-occur.

CDR1 is GTSNPN and CDR2 is SVGIG in the germline V gene (reference sequence). The CDR3 is made up of 14 amino acids. V trimming: 3 bases; J trimming: 4 bases; junction bases outside the gene matches: 8. Libraries were prepared by immunoSEQ multiplex PCR; TCRdb keeps only in-frame clonotypes and omits some of them. The sample contains around 150,000 clones, about 86% of which appear only once. Details on this clone: The antigen is undetermined.

The source material was PBMCs. This chain uses TRBV30 with TRBJ2-7; 8 nucleotides align to TRBD1. The receptor was derived from a woman aged 25 to 45 in good health and CMV-seronegative. The DNA of the CDR3 is TGTGCCTGGAGGTCGACAGGGGCAGGGTACGAGCAGTACTTC. Protein product: CAWRSTGAGYEQYF.